The 6 T cell receptor beta chains listed next were all sequenced from one sample in a study of a mutant IDH1 vaccine in newly diagnosed glioma. Generated by immunoSEQ multiplex PCR, the TCRdb table keeps only in-frame clones and is missing some. The table has about 88,000 clones, about four fifths seen once. Time point indicated: baseline, week 1 (first vaccination visit). The treatment is: pre-vaccination baseline after standard-of-care therapy. The specimen was PBMCs, collected from a glioma patient treated with radiotherapy, temozolomide or both. The receptors shown here come from a man in his forties or fifties with glioma. Some clones in this sample may be carry-over from other donors' samples.

This chain uses TRBV30 with TRBJ2-7, with 10 bases matching TRBD1. This CDR3 contains 13 residues. Per the germline V gene, CDR1 is GTSNPN and CDR2 is SVGIG (reference sequence). V lost 2 bases and J lost 6; bases outside the gene matches: 4. CDR3 loop: CAWSKGQGTEQYF. The CDR3 DNA reads TGTGCCTGGAGTAAGGGACAGGGGACCGAGCAGTACTTC. The variable domain in full, completed from reference TRBV30 and TRBJ2-7, reads SQTIHQWPATLVQPVGSPLSLECTVEGTSNPNLYWYRQAAGRGLQLLFYSVGIGQISSEVPQNLSASRPQDRQFILSSKKLLLSDSGFYLCAWSKGQGTEQYFGPGTRLTVT.

The genes are TRBV2 and TRBJ2-2; 9 nucleotides align to TRBD2. In germline, CDR1 is SNHLY, CDR2 FYNNEI. The CDR3 has 16 amino acids. V lost 4 bases, J lost 4 bases, and 7 bases stayed unmatched. Here the CDR3 DNA reads TGTGCCAGCAGTGGTAGCGGGGGCGCGTTCACCGGGGAGCTGTTTTTT. Translation: CASSGSGGAFTGELFF.

This chain's CDR3 is CASTTIRTGGTGELFF. Written as DNA, the CDR3 is TGTGCCAGCACCACTATCCGGACAGGCGGCACCGGGGAGCTGTTTTTT. The chain joins TRBV5-6 to TRBJ2-2; TRBD1 matches 7 bases. Looked up from germline, CDR1 is SGHDT and CDR2 is YYEEEE. Trimming took 6 bases from V and 4 from J; bases not matched to a gene: 12. The CDR3 is 16 residues long.

The genes are TRBV6-5 and TRBJ1-2; perhaps TRBD1 as D (5 bases). The CDR3 contains 15 residues. V shed 10 bases and J shed 0 bases, with 18 bases lying between them. Germline CDR1 MNHEY, CDR2 SVGAGI. CDR3 DNA sequence: TGTGCCACTCGGGGGGGGAGGGGATCTAACTATGGCTACACCTTC. This sequence encodes CATRGGRGSNYGYTF.

This rearrangement joins TRBV6-5 to TRBJ2-1; no clear D gene. Trimming took 5 bases from V and 2 from J, leaving 10 bases between them. The length of the CDR3 is 14 residues. Per germline, CDR1 MNHEY and CDR2 SVGAGI. The CDR3 loop reads CASSTPGPYNEQFF. DNA for the CDR3: TGTGCCAGCAGTACCCCAGGTCCCTACAATGAGCAGTTCTTC.

This clone has only one observation. This chain connects TRBV7-9 to TRBJ2-5, with unresolved D. V was pared by 1 base and J by 4 bases, with 7 bases between. The CDR3 has 13 amino acids. Germline V gives CDR1 SEHNR, CDR2 FQNEAQ (reference sequence). CDR3 nucleotide sequence: TGTGCCAGCAGCTTAGGTGGGGTAGAGACCCAGTACTTC. Amino acids: CASSLGGVETQYF.